This is a list of T cell receptor beta chains from one sample in a study of Ad26.COV2.S vaccination and SARS-CoV-2 variants. Clones were sequenced by immunoSEQ multiplex PCR, and TCRdb holds only the in-frame ones, with some missing. The profile shows 300,000 to 500,000 clones, about 85% of them singletons. The sequenced sample was peripheral blood, obtained in a trial of Ad26.COV2.S vaccine versus placebo. The receptors shown here come from a person between 18 and 59 years old who received the Ad26.COV2.S COVID-19 vaccine or a placebo. CDR3s include the opening cysteine and the closing phenylalanine or tryptophan. The D gene is left open where the match is weak. Clone size is shown for a subset of rows, as once, few, many or a class of expanded clone.

CDR3 DNA: TGTGCCAGCAGTCGCGGGGGTACAGAGACCCAGTACTTC
CDR3 protein: CASSRGGTETQYF
CDR3 length: 13
clone size: -
D gene: TRBD2
V gene: TRBV3-1/TRBV3-2
J gene: TRBJ2-5

CDR3 DNA: TGTGCCAGCAGTTTATCCGGGACAGGTCCTCCTCGGTGGTACTTC
CDR3 protein: CASSLSGTGPPRWYF
CDR3 length: 15
clone size: -
D gene: TRBD1
V gene: TRBV27
J gene: TRBJ2-7

CDR3 DNA: TGTGCCAGCAGTCGACGGGGGGACCAGCCCCAGCATTTT
CDR3 protein: CASSRRGDQPQHF
CDR3 length: 13
clone size: -
D gene: -
V gene: TRBV6-6
J gene: TRBJ1-5

CDR3 DNA: TGTGCCAGCAGCTTAAACGCGGCAAATGAAAAACTGTTTTTT
CDR3 protein: CASSLNAANEKLFF
CDR3 length: 14
clone size: -
D gene: -
V gene: TRBV11-2
J gene: TRBJ1-4

CDR3 DNA: TGCGCCAGCAGCTTTGGCGGGGTCACAGATACGCAGTATTTT
CDR3 protein: CASSFGGVTDTQYF
CDR3 length: 14
clone size: -
D gene: -
V gene: TRBV5-1
J gene: TRBJ2-3

CDR3 DNA: TGTGCCAGCAGCACTGGACAGGGTGGCTCTGGGGCCAACGTCCTGACTTTC
CDR3 protein: CASSTGQGGSGANVLTF
CDR3 length: 17
clone size: -
D gene: TRBD1
V gene: TRBV7-2
J gene: TRBJ2-6

CDR3 DNA: TGCGCCAGCAGCCAAGAGAGTAGCGGGTACGGGGAGCTGTTTTTT
CDR3 protein: CASSQESSGYGELFF
CDR3 length: 15
clone size: -
D gene: TRBD2
V gene: TRBV4-1
J gene: TRBJ2-2

CDR3 DNA: TGCGCCAGCAGCCTACAGGGAGTTTGGGAAAAACTGTTTTTT
CDR3 protein: CASSLQGVWEKLFF
CDR3 length: 14
clone size: -
D gene: -
V gene: TRBV5-1
J gene: TRBJ1-4

CDR3 DNA: TGTGCCAGCAGCCAACCCCAGGGGGCCACAGATACGCAGTATTTT
CDR3 protein: CASSQPQGATDTQYF
CDR3 length: 15
clone size: -
D gene: TRBD1
V gene: TRBV3-1/TRBV3-2
J gene: TRBJ2-3

CDR3 DNA: TGTGCCAGCAGCTTACCCAGGGGGCTTGGAAACACCATATATTTT
CDR3 protein: CASSLPRGLGNTIYF
CDR3 length: 15
clone size: -
D gene: TRBD1
V gene: TRBV7-2
J gene: TRBJ1-3

CDR3 DNA: TGCGCCAGCAGCCAGGTGACAGGGTTCGGTCAGCCCCAGCATTTT
CDR3 protein: CASSQVTGFGQPQHF
CDR3 length: 15
clone size: -
D gene: TRBD1
V gene: TRBV4-1
J gene: TRBJ1-5

CDR3 DNA: TGTGCCAGCGGCTACCTGGGCGGGGAGCTGTTTTTT
CDR3 protein: CASGYLGGELFF
CDR3 length: 12
clone size: -
D gene: -
V gene: TRBV12-3/TRBV12-4
J gene: TRBJ2-2

CDR3 DNA: TGTGCCAGTAGTATGTCCGGGGAGGAGAACACTGAAGCTTTCTTT
CDR3 protein: CASSMSGEENTEAFF
CDR3 length: 15
clone size: -
D gene: -
V gene: TRBV19
J gene: TRBJ1-1

CDR3 DNA: TGTGCCAGCTCACCAAGGACAGGGGACCAGCCCCAGCATTTT
CDR3 protein: CASSPRTGDQPQHF
CDR3 length: 14
clone size: -
D gene: TRBD1
V gene: TRBV18
J gene: TRBJ1-5

CDR3 DNA: TGTGCCAGCAGTTACTCGAGGGAGGCACATGGCTACACCTTC
CDR3 protein: CASSYSREAHGYTF
CDR3 length: 14
clone size: -
D gene: -
V gene: TRBV6-2/TRBV6-3
J gene: TRBJ1-2

CDR3 DNA: TGCGCCAGCAGCCAAGTTTTAGCGGGGGCTGTAGGGTACGAGCAGTACTTC
CDR3 protein: CASSQVLAGAVGYEQYF
CDR3 length: 17
clone size: -
D gene: TRBD2
V gene: TRBV4-3
J gene: TRBJ2-7

CDR3 DNA: TGTGCCAGCAGAGCCACAGGGGGCCGGTGGTACTTC
CDR3 protein: CASRATGGRWYF
CDR3 length: 12
clone size: few
D gene: TRBD1
V gene: TRBV2
J gene: TRBJ2-7

CDR3 DNA: TGCGCCAGCAAAGGGCCGACAGCCACAGATACGCAGTATTTT
CDR3 protein: CASKGPTATDTQYF
CDR3 length: 14
clone size: -
D gene: -
V gene: TRBV5-1
J gene: TRBJ2-3

CDR3 DNA: TGTGCCAGTGGGCGGAACTATGGCTACACCTTC
CDR3 protein: CASGRNYGYTF
CDR3 length: 11
clone size: -
D gene: -
V gene: TRBV27
J gene: TRBJ1-2

CDR3 DNA: TGTGCCAGCAGCCCAGGGGTTAGCAATCAGCCCCAGCATTTT
CDR3 protein: CASSPGVSNQPQHF
CDR3 length: 14
clone size: -
D gene: -
V gene: TRBV11-2
J gene: TRBJ1-5

CDR3 DNA: TGTGCCAGCTCACCGGCCAACCTCTACGAGCAGTACTTC
CDR3 protein: CASSPANLYEQYF
CDR3 length: 13
clone size: -
D gene: -
V gene: TRBV18
J gene: TRBJ2-7

CDR3 DNA: TGCGCCAGCAGCCCTTTCCAAGGGACTAACTCCTACAATGAGCAGTTCTTC
CDR3 protein: CASSPFQGTNSYNEQFF
CDR3 length: 17
clone size: -
D gene: TRBD2
V gene: TRBV4-3
J gene: TRBJ2-1

CDR3 DNA: TGTGCCAGTAGTGCGACAGGGAGGGGGTTTAGCCAGCCCCAGCATTTT
CDR3 protein: CASSATGRGFSQPQHF
CDR3 length: 16
clone size: -
D gene: TRBD1
V gene: TRBV19
J gene: TRBJ1-5

CDR3 DNA: TGTGCCAGCAGTGACTCCTCGTTGGGGGGAAACATTCAGTACTTC
CDR3 protein: CASSDSSLGGNIQYF
CDR3 length: 15
clone size: -
D gene: -
V gene: TRBV6-5
J gene: TRBJ2-4

CDR3 DNA: TGTGCCATCAGTGAGTCGTGGGGCTACGAGCAGTACTTC
CDR3 protein: CAISESWGYEQYF
CDR3 length: 13
clone size: -
D gene: -
V gene: TRBV10-3
J gene: TRBJ2-7

CDR3 DNA: TGTGCCAGCAGTGGGACAAATTACAATGAGCAGTTCTTC
CDR3 protein: CASSGTNYNEQFF
CDR3 length: 13
clone size: -
D gene: -
V gene: TRBV12-3/TRBV12-4
J gene: TRBJ2-1

CDR3 DNA: TGTGCCAGCAGCGCCCCCTATGGCTACACCTTC
CDR3 protein: CASSAPYGYTF
CDR3 length: 11
clone size: few
D gene: -
V gene: TRBV6-6
J gene: TRBJ1-2

CDR3 DNA: TGTGCCAGCAGCTTAGGTGCCTACGAGCAGTACTTC
CDR3 protein: CASSLGAYEQYF
CDR3 length: 12
clone size: -
D gene: -
V gene: TRBV11-2
J gene: TRBJ2-7

CDR3 DNA: TGTGCCAGCAGCCAATTAAGCTCTGGAAACACCATATATTTT
CDR3 protein: CASSQLSSGNTIYF
CDR3 length: 14
clone size: -
D gene: -
V gene: TRBV14
J gene: TRBJ1-3

CDR3 DNA: TGTGCCAGCAGACCCTGGACGGTTGGGGGCTACACCTTC
CDR3 protein: CASRPWTVGGYTF
CDR3 length: 13
clone size: -
D gene: -
V gene: TRBV19
J gene: TRBJ1-2

CDR3 DNA: TGTGCCAGCAGGACCGGGACTAGCGCTCAAGAGACCCAGTACTTC
CDR3 protein: CASRTGTSAQETQYF
CDR3 length: 15
clone size: -
D gene: TRBD2
V gene: TRBV6-5
J gene: TRBJ2-5

CDR3 DNA: TGTGCCAGCAGCTTAAGTGGCTACACCTTC
CDR3 protein: CASSLSGYTF
CDR3 length: 10
clone size: -
D gene: -
V gene: TRBV7-9
J gene: TRBJ1-2